What follows are 17 T cell receptor beta chains derived from one specimen sequenced in a study of blood T cell repertoires in COVID-19. The data were produced by immunoSEQ multiplex PCR, yet TCRdb's version contains in-frame clones alone and is incomplete. In the table there are approximately 170,000 clones, roughly 80% of which are singletons. The material sequenced was peripheral blood. These TCRs come from a woman in her 70s with COVID-19, enrolled during active disease.

In its sample, this clone was seen a few times. The J gene is TRBJ1-5, the V gene TRBV3-1 (or the pseudogene TRBV3-2); D is possibly TRBD1 (5 bases). V was clipped by 5 bases and J by 7 bases, with 12 bases between them. Germline-derived CDR1 and CDR2 are LGHDT and YNNKEL (reference sequence). CDR3 length equals 13 residues. The CDR3 DNA reads TGTGCCAGCAGCAACAACGGGGGGCAGCCCCAGCATTTT. Translation: CASSNNGGQPQHF.

This chain connects TRBV29-1 to TRBJ2-1; D possibly corresponds to TRBD2 (5 bases). This CDR3 is 13 amino acids long. Per the germline V gene, CDR1 is SQVTM and CDR2 is ANQGSEA. Trimming left V 5 bases short and J 0 bases short, with 8 bases between. The CDR3 nucleotides are TGCAGCGTTTCAGCGGTCTCCTACAATGAGCAGTTCTTC. The encoded protein is CSVSAVSYNEQFF.

V and J are TRBV28 and TRBJ1-3; D is perhaps TRBD1 (6 bases). The germline V gene has CDR1 MDHEN and CDR2 SYDVKM. Trimming removed 5 bases at V and 10 bases at J, with 12 bases between. The length of the CDR3 is 12 residues. Written as DNA, the CDR3 is TGTGCCAGCAGTAACCCGACAGGAACCATATATTTT. Translating it yields CASSNPTGTIYF.

The chain combines TRBV19 with TRBJ1-1; 8 positions match TRBD1. The CDR3 loop spans 13 amino acids. The V segment lost 9 bases and the J segment 1 base; nucleotides outside the gene matches: 4. Germline-derived CDR1 and CDR2 are LNHDA and SQIVND (reference sequence). The CDR3 sequence is CASRTGSNTEAFF. CDR3 DNA sequence: TGTGCCAGCCGGACAGGGTCGAACACTGAAGCTTTCTTT.

This clone appeared a single time. The chain combines TRBV3-1 (or the pseudogene TRBV3-2) with TRBJ2-5; 13 positions match TRBD2. The closer fit of TRBJ2-7 to the DNA end suggests the J call may be wrong. Germline V gene lookup returns CDR1 LGHDT and CDR2 YNNKEL (reference sequence). This CDR3 region has 16 residues. The CDR3 region is CASSQGLAGGGHEQYF. The CDR3 DNA follows: TGTGCCAGCAGCCAAGGACTAGCGGGAGGCGGGCACGAGCAGTACTTC.

The V and J genes are TRBV6-6 and TRBJ2-4, with 8 nucleotides matching TRBD1. Per germline, CDR1 MNHNY and CDR2 SVGAGI (reference sequence). CDR3 size: 12 residues. Germline trimming cut 8 bases from V and 6 bases from J; bases unmatched to any gene: 3. The CDR3 spells CASLGTGNIQYF. The CDR3 coding sequence is TGTGCCAGCCTAGGGACAGGAAACATTCAGTACTTC.

The chain recombines TRBV6-5 with TRBJ1-1; the match to TRBD1 covers 9 bases. V lost 9 bases and J lost 12; bases outside the gene matches: 17. In germline, CDR1 is MNHEY, CDR2 SVGAGI. The CDR3 covers 14 residues. The CDR3 DNA reads TGTGCCAGTAGGACAGGGGCACTGGGGTACGTGACTTTCTTT. As protein: CASRTGALGYVTFF.

This chain connects TRBV19 to TRBJ2-7; 8 bases fit TRBD1. In germline, CDR1 is LNHDA, CDR2 SQIVND (reference sequence). Trimming at V came to 5 bases and at J to 2 bases, leaving 5 bases not matched to a gene. The length of the CDR3 is 14 residues. In nucleotides, the CDR3 is TGTGCCAGTAGTCCCCGGACAGGGACCTACGAGCAGTACTTC. Translated, it gives CASSPRTGTYEQYF.

The V call is TRBV29-1, the J call TRBJ2-5, with TRBD2 as a possible D gene (6 bases). The CDR3 is made up of 14 amino acids. V lost 1 base and J 4 bases, leaving 13 bases between the germline ends. CDR1 and CDR2 (germline): SQVTM, ANQGSEA. The CDR3 sequence: CSVEAAPRGETQYF. The CDR3 region has the DNA TGCAGCGTTGAAGCCGCGCCGCGGGGAGAGACCCAGTACTTC.

The V and J genes are TRBV2 and TRBJ2-3; TRBD2 agrees at 14 bases. The CDR3 is 16 amino acids. Trimming removed 4 bases from V and 2 bases from J; junction bases left unmatched: 2. Germline V gene data show CDR1 as SNHLY and CDR2 as FYNNEI. The CDR3 region is CASSGLAGGNTDTQYF. The CDR3 DNA reads TGTGCCAGCAGTGGACTAGCGGGAGGGAACACAGATACGCAGTATTTT.

The chain carries TRBV7-8 and TRBJ2-7; 10 nucleotides match TRBD1. The CDR3 is 14 amino acids. V shed 5 bases, J shed 5 bases, and the junction held 6 bases outside the gene matches. From germline, CDR1 is SGHVS and CDR2 FQNEAQ. CDR3 sequence (DNA): TGTGCCAGCAGCGTAGGGACAGGGGAAGACGAGCAGTACTTC. Translated: CASSVGTGEDEQYF.

The J gene is TRBJ2-1, the V gene TRBV3-1 (or the pseudogene TRBV3-2), with TRBD2 matching 8 bases. From germline, CDR1 is LGHDT and CDR2 YNNKEL (reference sequence). Trimming removed 1 base from V and 7 bases from J; junction bases left unmatched: 3. CDR3 length: 14 residues. CDR3 sequence reads: CASSQGGRLNEQFF. The CDR3 DNA follows: TGTGCCAGCAGCCAAGGCGGGAGGTTAAATGAGCAGTTCTTC.

The rearrangement joins TRBV3-1 (or the pseudogene TRBV3-2) to TRBJ2-7; 8 bases agree with TRBD2. Unmatched junction bases numbered 11, after V lost 1 base and J lost 6 bases. Germline V gives CDR1 LGHDT, CDR2 YNNKEL (reference sequence). The CDR3 is made up of 16 amino acids. CDR3 in amino acids: CASSQGSAGGGLEQYF. CDR3 coding DNA: TGTGCCAGCAGCCAAGGGTCTGCGGGAGGAGGGCTCGAGCAGTACTTC.

The chain recombines TRBV10-3 with TRBJ2-1, with D possibly matching TRBD2 (6 bases). The length of the CDR3 is 13 residues. Germline lookup yields CDR1 ENHRY and CDR2 SYGVKD. The ends were cut back, 3 bases at V and 5 bases at J, with 8 bases in the middle. The CDR3 DNA follows: TGTGCCATCAGTGATAGGACTAACAATGAGCAGTTCTTC. This gives the protein CAISDRTNNEQFF.

The gene calls are TRBV18 and TRBJ2-1; perhaps TRBD2 as D (5 bases). The germline V gene has CDR1 KGHSH and CDR2 LQKENI. The CDR3 consists of 15 residues. The ends were cut back, 5 bases at V and 4 bases at J, with 15 bases in the middle. This CDR3 reads CASSFSSRRYNEQFF. As DNA, the CDR3 is TGTGCCAGCTCATTCTCGTCCCGGAGGTACAATGAGCAGTTCTTC.

Worth noting for this clone: The same CDR3 can be traced to other DNA sequences in this sample. The CDR3 is CASSIRDRGNYGYTF. CDR3 sequence (DNA): TGTGCCAGTAGTATACGGGACAGGGGGAACTATGGCTACACCTTC. The rearrangement joins TRBV19 to TRBJ1-2; the match to TRBD1 covers 11 bases. The CDR3 totals 15 residues. Germline V CDR1 and CDR2: LNHDA, SQIVND (reference sequence). The V gene end was trimmed by 2 bases and the J gene end by 2 bases; junction bases not matched to a gene: 1.

J is TRBJ2-7 and V is TRBV28, with 9 positions matching TRBD1. The ends lost 11 bases at V and 4 bases at J; junction bases unmatched: 9. The CDR3 sequence is 13 residues long. Germline loops: CDR1 MDHEN, CDR2 SYDVKM. The CDR3 nucleotides are TGTGCCGGTTCCGGGACAGGGAATTACGAGCAGTACTTC. Protein product: CAGSGTGNYEQYF.